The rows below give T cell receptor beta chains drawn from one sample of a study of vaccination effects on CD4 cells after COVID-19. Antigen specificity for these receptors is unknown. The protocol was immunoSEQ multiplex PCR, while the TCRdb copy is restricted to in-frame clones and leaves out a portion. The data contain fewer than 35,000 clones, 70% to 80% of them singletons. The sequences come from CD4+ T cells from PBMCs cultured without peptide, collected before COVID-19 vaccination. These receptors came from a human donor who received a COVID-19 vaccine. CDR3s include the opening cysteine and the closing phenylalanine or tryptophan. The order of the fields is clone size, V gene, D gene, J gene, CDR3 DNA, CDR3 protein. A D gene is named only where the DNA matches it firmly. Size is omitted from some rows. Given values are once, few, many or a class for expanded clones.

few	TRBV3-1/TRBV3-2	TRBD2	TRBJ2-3	TGTGCCAGCGAGACTAGCAGCACAGATACGCAGTATTTT	CASETSSTDTQYF
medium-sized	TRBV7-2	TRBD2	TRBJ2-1	TGTGCCAGCAGCCACCGAGGGTTGCGGGGGACCAATGAGCAGTTCTTC	CASSHRGLRGTNEQFF
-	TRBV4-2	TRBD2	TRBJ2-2	TGTGCCAGCAGCCAAAATCATCGGACCGGGACTAGCGGGGGTCCCGCCGGGGAGCTGTTTTTT	CASSQNHRTGTSGGPAGELFF
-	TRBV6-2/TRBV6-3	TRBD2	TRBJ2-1	TGTGCCAGCAGTTACCCTTTAGCGGGGTACAATGAGCAGTTCTTC	CASSYPLAGYNEQFF
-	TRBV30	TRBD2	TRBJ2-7	TGTGCCTGGAGTGTACTTCGGGAGGACGAGCAGTACTTC	CAWSVLREDEQYF
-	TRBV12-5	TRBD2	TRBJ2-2	TGTGCTAGTGGTTTGGATCCTAGCTCGGGAGGTCGGACCGGGGAGCTGTTTTTT	CASGLDPSSGGRTGELFF
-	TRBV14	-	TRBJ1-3	TGTGCCAGCAGCCAAGATAAGGCAGGAAACACCATATATTTT	CASSQDKAGNTIYF
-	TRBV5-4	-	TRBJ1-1	TGTGCCAGCAGCTCGACGGTGAACACTGAAGCTTTCTTT	CASSSTVNTEAFF
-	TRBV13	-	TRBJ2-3	TGTGCCAGCAGCCAACCCTGGGGAACCTCTAGCACAGATACGCAGTATTTT	CASSQPWGTSSTDTQYF
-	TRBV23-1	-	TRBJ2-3	TGCGCCAGCAGTCACGTGGGGAGCCATACGCAGTATTTT	CASSHVGSHTQYF
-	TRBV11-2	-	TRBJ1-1	TGTGCCAGCAGCTTGAAATTCGGGGAAATGAACACTGAAGCTTTCTTT	CASSLKFGEMNTEAFF
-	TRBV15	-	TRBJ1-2	TGTGCCACCAGCAGAGATGCAGGGGCAGTTAACTATGGCTACACCTTC	CATSRDAGAVNYGYTF
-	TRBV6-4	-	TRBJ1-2	TGTGCCAGCAGTGGAGGCTGGGGCTACACCTTC	CASSGGWGYTF
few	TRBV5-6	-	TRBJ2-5	TGTGCCAGCAGCATCCAGAAGGGGTCCGGGGAGACCCAGTACTTC	CASSIQKGSGETQYF
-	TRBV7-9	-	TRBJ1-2	TGTGCCAGCAGCTTAGGCGGGATCTATGGCTACACCTTC	CASSLGGIYGYTF
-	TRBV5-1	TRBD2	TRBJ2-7	TGCGCCAGCAGGGGTAAAGAAACTAGCGGGGGCGACGAGCAGTACTTC	CASRGKETSGGDEQYF
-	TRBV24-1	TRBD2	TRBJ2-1	TGTGCCACCAGTGATTTAACTAGCGGGGGGGCCGATGAGCAGTTCTTC	CATSDLTSGGADEQFF
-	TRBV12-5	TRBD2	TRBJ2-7	TGTGCTAGTGGTTGGGGGGGAGAATCCTACGAGCAGTACTTC	CASGWGGESYEQYF
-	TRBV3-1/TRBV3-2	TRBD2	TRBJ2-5	TGTGCCAGCAGCCAAGAGAAAAAAAGCAGGGGTAGACTAGCGGGAATGGAGACCCAGTACTTC	CASSQEKKSRGRLAGMETQYF
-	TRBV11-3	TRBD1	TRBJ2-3	TGTGCCAGCAGCTTAGGGTCCGGGACAGGGAGCACAGATACGCAGTATTTT	CASSLGSGTGSTDTQYF
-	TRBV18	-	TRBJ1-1	TGTGCCAGCTCACCAAACATTAACACTGAAGCTTTCTTT	CASSPNINTEAFF
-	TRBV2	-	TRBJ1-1	TGTGCCAGCAGTCGGGAACTCGACTCGGTAGGAAGAAACACTGAAGCTTTCTTT	CASSRELDSVGRNTEAFF
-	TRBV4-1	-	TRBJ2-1	TGCGCCAGCAGCCAAGCCAACATCCTAGTTTATGAGCAGTTCTTC	CASSQANILVYEQFF
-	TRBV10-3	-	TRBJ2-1	TGTGCCATCAGGGTGGGGGCGGAAAATGAGCAGTTCTTC	CAIRVGAENEQFF
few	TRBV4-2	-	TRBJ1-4	TGTGCCAGCAGCCAACCGGGACACACTAATGAAAAACTGTTTTTT	CASSQPGHTNEKLFF
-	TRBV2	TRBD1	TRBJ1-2	TGTGCCAGCAGTCCCCGATCCGGGACAGGCGCTTCGGGGTATGGCTACACCTTC	CASSPRSGTGASGYGYTF
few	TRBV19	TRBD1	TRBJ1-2	TGTGCCAGTAGTTTTATAGACAGGGACCTCTATGGCTACACCTTC	CASSFIDRDLYGYTF
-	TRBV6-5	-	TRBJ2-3	TGTGCCAGCAGTTCCACAGATACGCAGTATTTT	CASSSTDTQYF
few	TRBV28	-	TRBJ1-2	TGTGCCATAAGCGGGGCGCTCGGGGGCTACACCTTC	CAISGALGGYTF
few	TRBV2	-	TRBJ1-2	TGTGCCAGCAGTGAGGTTGGCTATAGTGGAAACTATGGCTACACCTTC	CASSEVGYSGNYGYTF
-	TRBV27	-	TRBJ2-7	TGTGCCAGCAGTAACGGGGTTCCTACCTCCTACGAGCAGTACTTC	CASSNGVPTSYEQYF
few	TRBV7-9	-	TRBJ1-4	TGTGCCAGCAGCATCAACAGCGCCCCGGGGCTGTTTTTT	CASSINSAPGLFF
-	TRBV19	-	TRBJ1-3	TGTGCCAGTAGCGTTGAGGACACAAACTCTGGAAACACCATATATTTT	CASSVEDTNSGNTIYF
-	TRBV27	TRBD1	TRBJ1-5	TGTGCCAGCAGTTCCCCCGGGACAGGGAGGAAGAATAGCAATCAGCCCCAGCATTTT	CASSSPGTGRKNSNQPQHF
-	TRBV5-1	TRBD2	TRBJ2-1	TGCGCCAGCAGCCCCCTAGCGGGCCCCTACAATGAGCAGTTCTTC	CASSPLAGPYNEQFF
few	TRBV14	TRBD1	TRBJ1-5	TGTGCCAGCAGCCACACCGACAGGGTAGGCAATCAGCCCCAGCATTTT	CASSHTDRVGNQPQHF
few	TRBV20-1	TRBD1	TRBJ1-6	TGCAGTGCTAGTGGAGGAGGAGGGGGCGATTCACCCCTCCACTTT	CSASGGGGGDSPLHF
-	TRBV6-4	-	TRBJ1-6	TGTGCCAGCAGTGTTACCCCAGGGAATTCACCCCTCCACTTT	CASSVTPGNSPLHF
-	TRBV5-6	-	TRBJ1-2	TGTGCCAGCAGCCTCGGACAGAGAGTCTATGGCTACACCTTC	CASSLGQRVYGYTF
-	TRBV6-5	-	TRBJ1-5	TGTGCCAGCAGTTACATGGCCAATCAGCCCCAGCATTTT	CASSYMANQPQHF
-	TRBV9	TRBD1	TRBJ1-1	TGTGCCAGCAGCCCCCGACAGGGGGGTGAAGCTTTCTTT	CASSPRQGGEAFF
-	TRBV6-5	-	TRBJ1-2	TGTGCCAGCAGTCCAAATCAGGTGATCTATGGCTACACCTTC	CASSPNQVIYGYTF
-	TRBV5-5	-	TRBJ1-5	TGTGCCAGCAGCTTGGCAGGTACCCTTAGCAATCAGCCCCAGCATTTT	CASSLAGTLSNQPQHF
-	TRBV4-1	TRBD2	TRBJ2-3	TGCGCCACAAGGGGAGAGGGACTAGACACAGATACGCAGTATTTT	CATRGEGLDTDTQYF
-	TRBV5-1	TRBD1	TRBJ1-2	TGCGCCAGCAGCTCGTCTTGGGACAGCCTGGGAGGCTACACCTTC	CASSSSWDSLGGYTF
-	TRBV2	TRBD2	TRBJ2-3	TGTGCCAGCAGTGGGCGGGGGGGTTCCCGCGGCACAGATACGCAGTATTTT	CASSGRGGSRGTDTQYF
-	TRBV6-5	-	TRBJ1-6	TGTGCCACTAGAAAGGGACCCTATAATTCACCCCTCCACTTT	CATRKGPYNSPLHF
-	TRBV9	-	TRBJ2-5	TGTGCCAGCAGCGTAGAGGCTAGCGTACAAGAGACCCAGTACTTC	CASSVEASVQETQYF
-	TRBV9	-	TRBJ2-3	TGTGCCAGCAGCGTAGCAACGGGATCGTCCACAGATACGCAGTATTTT	CASSVATGSSTDTQYF
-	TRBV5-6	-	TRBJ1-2	TGTGCCAGCAGCTTGTGGGGGGATAATGGCTACACCTTC	CASSLWGDNGYTF
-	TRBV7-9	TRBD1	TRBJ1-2	TGTGCCAGCAGCTTAGACGGGACAGCTAACTATGGCTACACCTTC	CASSLDGTANYGYTF
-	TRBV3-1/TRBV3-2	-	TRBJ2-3	TGTGCCAGCAGCCCCCGACTAGAAGATACGCAGTATTTT	CASSPRLEDTQYF
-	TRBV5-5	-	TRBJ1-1	TGTGCCAGCAGCGCGGGGGCGACGACGAACACTGAAGCTTTCTTT	CASSAGATTNTEAFF
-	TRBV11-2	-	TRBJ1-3	TGTGCCAGCAGCTTAGGTCGCTGGGACACTTCTGGAAACACCATATATTTT	CASSLGRWDTSGNTIYF
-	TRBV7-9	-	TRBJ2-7	TGTGCCAGCAGCGGAGAGCTAGGACAGTCCTTTTACGAGCAGTACTTC	CASSGELGQSFYEQYF